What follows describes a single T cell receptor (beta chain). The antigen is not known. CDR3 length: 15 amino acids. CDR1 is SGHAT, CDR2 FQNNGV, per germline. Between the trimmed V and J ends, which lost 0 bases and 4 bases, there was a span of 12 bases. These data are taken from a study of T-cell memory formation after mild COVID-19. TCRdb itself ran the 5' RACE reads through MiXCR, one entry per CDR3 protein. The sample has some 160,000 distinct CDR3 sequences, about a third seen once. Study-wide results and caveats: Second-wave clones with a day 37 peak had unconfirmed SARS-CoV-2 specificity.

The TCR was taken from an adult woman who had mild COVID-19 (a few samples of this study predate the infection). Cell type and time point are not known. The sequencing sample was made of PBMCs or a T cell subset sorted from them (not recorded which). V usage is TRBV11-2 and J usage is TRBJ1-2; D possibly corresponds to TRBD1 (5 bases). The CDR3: CASSLDSGSRYGYTF. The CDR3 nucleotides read TGTGCCAGCAGCTTAGACTCAGGGTCCCGCTATGGCTACACCTTC.